These 28 T cell receptor beta chains came from one sample sequenced in a study of OX40 agonist ivuxolimab in advanced cancers. The assay was immunoSEQ multiplex PCR, and TCRdb's table has in-frame clones only and misses some. Of 20,000 to 25,000 clones detected, under 95% appear once; the ten largest clones hold roughly 50%. The specimen comprised CD4+ or CD8+ T cells sorted from blood, sampled in a trial of the OX40 agonist ivuxolimab. Every receptor here comes from an adult with an advanced solid tumor such as melanoma, head and neck, liver or kidney cancer.

The chain links TRBV6-5 to TRBJ1-1, with 9 bases matching TRBD1. The CDR3 is 16 residues long. The ends lost 2 bases at V and 5 bases at J; junction bases unmatched: 9. Germline CDR1 reads MNHEY; CDR2 reads SVGAGI. As DNA, the CDR3 is TGTGCCAGCAGTTACACACGACAGGGGGAGGGTACTGAAGCTTTCTTT. Translation: CASSYTRQGEGTEAFF.

The J gene is TRBJ2-7, the V gene TRBV20-1; unclear D gene. The germline gives CDR1 DFQATT, CDR2 SNEGSKA (reference sequence). CDR3 length: 11 amino acids. Trimming removed 2 bases at V and 3 bases at J, with 5 bases between. The CDR3 loop reads CSARRDYEQYF. The CDR3 region has the DNA TGCAGTGCTAGAAGAGACTACGAGCAGTACTTC.

The chain is built from TRBV11-1 and TRBJ2-7; 7 nucleotides line up with TRBD2. V was pared by 3 bases and J by 4 bases, with 6 bases of the junction left unmatched. Per the germline V gene, CDR1 is SGHAT and CDR2 is FQDESV (reference sequence). The CDR3 is 14 amino acids. CDR3 nucleotides: TGTGCCAGCAGCTTCGCGGGGGAGATTTACGAGCAGTACTTC. Its protein is CASSFAGEIYEQYF.

The V call is TRBV19, the J call TRBJ1-4; no definite D call. Germline V CDR1 and CDR2: LNHDA, SQIVND (reference sequence). The CDR3 is 13 residues long. Between the trimmed V and J ends, which lost 5 bases and 10 bases, there was a span of 14 bases. The CDR3 DNA reads as TGTGCCAGTAGTGAAAGGACCTTGGGAAAACTGTTTTTT. Its translation: CASSERTLGKLFF.

This clone is a singleton in its sample. The CDR3 reads CASSLTDLGTQYF. As DNA, the CDR3 is TGTGCCAGCAGCCTGACTGATTTGGGGACCCAGTACTTC. The chain carries TRBV7-6 and TRBJ2-5, with unresolved D. The CDR3 has 13 residues. The germline V and J ends were trimmed by 5 bases and 7 bases, with 14 bases remaining between them. Looked up from germline, CDR1 is SGHVS and CDR2 is FNYEAQ.

V usage is TRBV5-1 and J usage is TRBJ1-1; D is ambiguous. Germline CDR1 SGHRS, CDR2 YFSETQ. The V gene lost 1 base and the J gene lost 1 base, with 5 bases spanning the gap. The CDR3 is 13 amino acids. The CDR3 sequence is CASSLSTNTEAFF. The CDR3 coding sequence is TGCGCCAGCAGCTTGTCAACGAACACTGAAGCTTTCTTT.

This sequence joins TRBV6-4 and TRBJ2-2, with D maybe TRBD1 (6 bases). The CDR3 consists of 14 residues. CDR1 and CDR2 from the germline V gene are MRHNA and SNTAGT. The V and J ends lost 3 bases and 7 bases respectively, with 12 bases between them. The CDR3 protein is CASSDTDRFGELFF. CDR3 bases: TGTGCCAGCAGTGATACCGACAGGTTCGGGGAGCTGTTTTTT.

The rearrangement uses TRBV11-3 and TRBJ1-2; possible D gene TRBD1, 5 bases. V lost 1 base and J 2 bases, leaving 11 bases between the germline ends. The CDR3 has 15 amino acids. Germline-derived CDR1 and CDR2 are SGHNT and YENEEA. Written as DNA, the CDR3 is TGTGCCAGCAGCTTAGTGGGGACGTCAAACTATGGCTACACCTTC. Translation gives CASSLVGTSNYGYTF.

In its sample, this clone was seen once. The chain is built from TRBV6-6 and TRBJ2-1, with D possibly TRBD1 on 5 matching bases. CDR3 size: 14 residues. The V gene lost 7 bases and the J gene lost 3 bases, with 13 bases spanning the gap. The V gene's germline CDR1 is MNHNY and CDR2 SVGAGI (reference sequence). The chain's CDR3 is CASTRQNSYNEQFF. Written as DNA, the CDR3 is TGTGCCAGCACTAGACAGAATAGCTACAATGAGCAGTTCTTC.

This clone was seen once. This chain uses TRBV5-5 with TRBJ2-7, with D possibly being TRBD1 or TRBD2 (5 bases each). Deletions cut 4 bases from V and 3 bases from J, with 14 bases between. The CDR3 is 14 amino acids. Germline V CDR1 and CDR2: SGHKS, YYEKEE (reference sequence). As DNA, the CDR3 is TGTGCCAGCAGCATTGGGGACGGCCTCTACGAGCAGTACTTC. Its protein is CASSIGDGLYEQYF.

The rearrangement uses TRBV19 and TRBJ1-2, with 7 bases matching TRBD1. V lost 3 bases and J lost 2; bases outside the gene matches: 6. CDR1 and CDR2 from the germline V gene are LNHDA and SQIVND (reference sequence). This CDR3 has 15 amino acids. The CDR3 DNA follows: TGTGCCAGTAGTATGGGACAGCTATTCAACTATGGCTACACCTTC. This sequence encodes CASSMGQLFNYGYTF.

V and J are TRBV14 and TRBJ2-2; a weak D match, TRBD2 (6 bases). Trimming took off 4 bases at V and 7 bases at J, with 13 bases between the two ends. Germline CDR1 is SGHDN and CDR2 is FVKESK. CDR3 size: 14 residues. The CDR3 region is CASSRLTSGGELFF. DNA of the CDR3: TGTGCCAGCAGCCGATTGACTAGTGGCGGGGAGCTGTTTTTT. Drawing the rest from reference TRBV14 and TRBJ2-2, the complete variable domain is EAGVTQFPSHSVIEKGQTVTLRCDPISGHDNLYWYRRVMGKEIKFLLHFVKESKQDESGMPNNRFLAERTGGTYSTLKVQPAELEDSGVYFCASSRLTSGGELFFGEGSRLTVL.

The chain joins TRBV7-8 to TRBJ2-7, with TRBD1 identical over 7 bases. The length of the CDR3 is 16 residues. Unmatched junction bases numbered 8, after V lost 3 bases and J lost 0 bases. Germline assignment: CDR1 SGHVS and CDR2 FQNEAQ. This CDR3 is CASSFRQGSSSYEQYF. The DNA of the CDR3 is TGTGCCAGCAGCTTCCGACAGGGTTCGAGCTCCTACGAGCAGTACTTC.

The chain carries TRBV5-4 and TRBJ2-7; unclear D gene. In germline, CDR1 is SGHNT, CDR2 YYREEE (reference sequence). The CDR3 is 12 amino acids. Trimming removed 4 bases at V and 5 bases at J, with 10 bases between. CDR3 nucleotide sequence: TGTGCCAGCAGCGAAACCAGTAACGAGCAGTACTTC. Residues: CASSETSNEQYF.

This clone was observed once. The rearrangement joins TRBV30 to TRBJ2-7, with unresolved D. The germline V gene has CDR1 GTSNPN and CDR2 SVGIG (reference sequence). V shed 2 bases and J shed 1 base, with 9 bases lying between them. CDR3 length: 13 residues. CDR3 bases: TGTGCCTGGAGTTTGGGTTTATCCTACGAGCAGTACTTC. As protein: CAWSLGLSYEQYF.

The chain carries TRBV6-1 and TRBJ1-2; D is possibly TRBD1 (5 bases). This CDR3 contains 15 residues. V was shortened by 7 bases and J by 3 bases, with 18 bases between the two germline ends. Per the germline V gene, CDR1 is MNHNS and CDR2 is SASEGT. In DNA, the CDR3 is TGTGCCAGCAACCTCCGGGACCGCGGACACTATGGCTACACCTTC. Its protein product is CASNLRDRGHYGYTF.

This clone has just one count. This rearrangement joins TRBV10-3 to TRBJ2-7; 8 bases line up with TRBD2. With V trimmed by 6 bases and J by 5 bases, 9 bases remained unmatched. The germline V gene encodes CDR1 ENHRY and CDR2 SYGVKD. This CDR3 region has 14 residues. In DNA form, the CDR3 reads TGTGCCATCAGGAGCGGGACTAGGGACCACGAGCAGTACTTC. Residues: CAIRSGTRDHEQYF.

This chain uses TRBV10-3 with TRBJ2-3; no clear D. CDR3 length equals 14 residues. CDR1 and CDR2 from the germline V gene are ENHRY and SYGVKD. V was clipped by 3 bases and J by 2 bases, with 9 bases between them. The CDR3 region has the DNA TGTGCCATCAGTGAAAGTGAGGTCACAGATACGCAGTATTTT. Its translation: CAISESEVTDTQYF.

J is TRBJ2-1 and V is TRBV5-1; 8 bases match TRBD1. V dropped 3 bases and J dropped 5; count of bases not matched to a gene: 7. This CDR3 comprises 15 residues. CDR1 and CDR2 (germline): SGHRS, YFSETQ. The CDR3: CASSSTGQEHNEQFF. CDR3 bases: TGCGCCAGCAGCTCGACGGGACAGGAACACAATGAGCAGTTCTTC.

J is TRBJ2-7 and V is TRBV5-4; no clear D. From germline, CDR1 is SGHNT and CDR2 YYREEE (reference sequence). Trimming left V 2 bases short and J 0 bases short, with 6 bases between. The CDR3 contains 13 residues. CDR3 in DNA: TGTGCCAGCAGCTTCGGAAACTCCTACGAGCAGTACTTC. Translating it yields CASSFGNSYEQYF.

The chain couples TRBV19 to TRBJ2-3; 7 nucleotides agree with TRBD2. V shed 2 bases and J 2 bases; nucleotides not matched to a gene: 7. There are 16 residues in the CDR3. The germline V gene has CDR1 LNHDA and CDR2 SQIVND (reference sequence). This CDR3 is CASSIRFGTNTDTQYF. CDR3 coding DNA: TGTGCCAGTAGTATAAGGTTCGGGACTAACACAGATACGCAGTATTTT.

This clone was counted between two and nine times. The V call is TRBV5-1, the J call TRBJ1-2; D possibly corresponds to TRBD1 (6 bases). V was trimmed by 5 bases and J by 0 bases, leaving 14 bases between them. The CDR3 consists of 15 residues. Germline V gene lookup returns CDR1 SGHRS and CDR2 YFSETQ. The CDR3 protein is CASRIGAGANYGYTF. In DNA, the CDR3 is TGCGCCAGCAGAATTGGGGCAGGGGCTAACTATGGCTACACCTTC.

There are a few counts of this clone. V gene TRBV7-2 combines with J gene TRBJ2-7; 8 bases are shared with TRBD1. Germline V gene lookup returns CDR1 SGHTA and CDR2 FQGNSA. The length of the CDR3 is 14 residues. The J segment lost 0 bases and the V segment lost 4 bases, leaving 2 bases of the junction unmatched. DNA for the CDR3: TGTGCCAGCAGCTACGGACAGGGCTCCTACGAGCAGTACTTC. This translates into CASSYGQGSYEQYF.

The chain couples TRBV30 to TRBJ2-3; 9 bases are shared with TRBD2. The CDR3 is made up of 14 amino acids. Germline V gives CDR1 GTSNPN, CDR2 SVGIG (reference sequence). J gave up 1 base and V 7 bases, and 6 bases lay outside the gene matches. The CDR3 spells CASSTSGGTDTQYF. The CDR3 coding sequence is TGTGCCTCATCGACTAGCGGAGGCACAGATACGCAGTATTTT.

The CDR3 bases are TGTGCCAGTAGTATCAGCGGGGGAGCAGCAGATACGCAGTATTTT. Residues: CASSISGGAADTQYF. This rearrangement joins TRBV19 to TRBJ2-3, with TRBD2 matching over 8 bases. This CDR3 spans 15 amino acids. V lost 3 bases, J lost 4 bases, and 6 bases stayed unmatched. CDR1 is LNHDA and CDR2 is SQIVND in the germline V gene (reference sequence). Complete variable domain (other parts from reference TRBV19 and TRBJ2-3): DGGITQSPKYLFRKEGQNVTLSCEQNLNHDAMYWYRQDPGQGLRLIYYSQIVNDFQKGDIAEGYSVSREKKESFPLTVTSAQKNPTAFYLCASSISGGAADTQYFGPGTRLTVL.

This chain connects TRBV18 to TRBJ2-5; D gene unclear. V was clipped by 5 bases and J by 5 bases, with 15 bases between them. This CDR3 contains 14 residues. CDR1 is KGHSH, CDR2 LQKENI, per germline. The CDR3 DNA sequence: TGTGCCAGCTCAGCCACCGGAGTCGGGGAGACCCAGTACTTC. This translates into CASSATGVGETQYF.

The gene calls are TRBV6-5 and TRBJ1-6; D gene uncertain. CDR3 length equals 16 residues. V gave up 4 bases and J gave up 9 bases, with 19 bases separating them. CDR1 MNHEY and CDR2 SVGAGI come from the germline V gene. The CDR3, as DNA: TGTGCCAGCAGTTCGACTAACTTAGGTTACGGTTCACCCCTCCACTTT. Amino acids: CASSSTNLGYGSPLHF.

V is TRBV10-1 and J is TRBJ2-7; 7 bases agree with TRBD1. The CDR3 runs 15 residues. The V segment lost 3 bases and the J segment 5 bases; nucleotides outside the gene matches: 10. CDR1 and CDR2 from the germline V gene are WNHNN and SYGVQD (reference sequence). DNA for the CDR3: TGCGCCAGCAGTGAAACGACAGGGTGGCGTCACGAGCAGTACTTC. It encodes CASSETTGWRHEQYF.